These T cell receptor beta chains were read from a single sample in a study of cytomegalovirus exposure and HLA in healthy donors. The table came from immunoSEQ multiplex PCR; TCRdb's copy has only in-frame clones and leaves some out. The table lists under 200,000 clones, approximately 81% of them singletons. Source material: PBMCs. All receptors derive from a female donor in good health and CMV-seronegative. Each CDR3 is given with its conserved first and last residue. D genes are given only for firm matches. Only part of the rows carry a size: once, few, many, or a class if the clone is expanded.

d_gene: TRBD1
abundance: NA
j_gene: TRBJ2-7
v_gene: TRBV19
CDR3aa: CASSPGTGGNEQYF
CDR3nt: TGTGCCAGTAGTCCCGGGACAGGGGGCAACGAGCAGTACTTC

d_gene: NA
abundance: NA
j_gene: TRBJ1-4
v_gene: TRBV7-9
CDR3aa: CASSLNEKLFF
CDR3nt: TGTGCCAGCAGCCTGAATGAAAAACTGTTTTTT

d_gene: NA
abundance: NA
j_gene: TRBJ2-3
v_gene: TRBV5-6
CDR3aa: CASSLDRVIRGTDTQYF
CDR3nt: TGTGCCAGCAGCTTGGACAGGGTTATAAGAGGGACAGATACGCAGTATTTT

d_gene: NA
abundance: NA
j_gene: TRBJ1-5
v_gene: TRBV12-5
CDR3aa: CASGSDSSWQPQHF
CDR3nt: TGTGCTAGTGGTTCGGACAGCTCTTGGCAGCCCCAGCATTTT

d_gene: TRBD2
abundance: NA
j_gene: TRBJ2-2
v_gene: TRBV5-1
CDR3aa: CASSLEAGGIGELFF
CDR3nt: TGCGCCAGCAGCTTGGAGGCGGGGGGAATCGGGGAGCTGTTTTTT

d_gene: TRBD1
abundance: NA
j_gene: TRBJ2-7
v_gene: TRBV30
CDR3aa: CAWRRGTGAYEQYF
CDR3nt: TGTGCCTGGAGGCGGGGGACAGGGGCCTACGAGCAGTACTTC

d_gene: TRBD1
abundance: NA
j_gene: TRBJ1-2
v_gene: TRBV4-1
CDR3aa: CASSRATGNYGYTF
CDR3nt: TGCGCCAGCAGCCGAGCGACAGGGAACTATGGCTACACCTTC

d_gene: NA
abundance: NA
j_gene: TRBJ2-7
v_gene: TRBV4-2
CDR3aa: CASSQAPDRAYEQYF
CDR3nt: TGTGCCAGCAGCCAAGCTCCGGACAGAGCCTACGAGCAGTACTTC

d_gene: TRBD2
abundance: NA
j_gene: TRBJ2-1
v_gene: TRBV28
CDR3aa: CASSFPAGGRFEQFF
CDR3nt: TGTGCCAGCAGTTTCCCCGCGGGAGGACGGTTTGAGCAGTTCTTC

d_gene: NA
abundance: NA
j_gene: TRBJ1-1
v_gene: TRBV29-1
CDR3aa: CSVSQGGTEAFF
CDR3nt: TGCAGCGTTAGTCAGGGCGGCACTGAAGCTTTCTTT

d_gene: NA
abundance: NA
j_gene: TRBJ1-2
v_gene: TRBV11-2
CDR3aa: CASSIRDTGAQGYTF
CDR3nt: TGTGCCAGCAGCATCCGGGACACCGGCGCGCAGGGCTACACCTTC

d_gene: NA
abundance: few
j_gene: TRBJ2-7
v_gene: TRBV18
CDR3aa: CASSHNPGRREQYF
CDR3nt: TGTGCCAGCTCACACAACCCAGGGCGGCGCGAGCAGTACTTC

d_gene: TRBD1
abundance: NA
j_gene: TRBJ1-6
v_gene: TRBV7-2
CDR3aa: CASTRQGGNSPLHF
CDR3nt: TGTGCCAGCACGCGACAGGGGGGAAATTCACCCCTCCACTTT

d_gene: TRBD1
abundance: NA
j_gene: TRBJ2-1
v_gene: TRBV29-1
CDR3aa: CSVLDRGYNNEQFF
CDR3nt: TGCAGCGTCCTGGACAGGGGATACAACAATGAGCAGTTCTTC

d_gene: TRBD1
abundance: NA
j_gene: TRBJ1-2
v_gene: TRBV18
CDR3aa: CASSVISRDSTNYGYTF
CDR3nt: TGTGCCAGCTCAGTCATTTCCCGGGACAGCACTAACTATGGCTACACCTTC

d_gene: TRBD1
abundance: once
j_gene: TRBJ1-1
v_gene: TRBV4-1
CDR3aa: CASSQRDRQSGTEAFF
CDR3nt: TGCGCCAGCAGCCAACGGGACAGGCAAAGTGGAACTGAAGCTTTCTTT

d_gene: TRBD1
abundance: NA
j_gene: TRBJ1-4
v_gene: TRBV27
CDR3aa: CASSPRQGDVGEKLFF
CDR3nt: TGTGCCAGCAGTCCGCGACAGGGGGATGTTGGTGAAAAACTGTTTTTT

d_gene: NA
abundance: few
j_gene: TRBJ2-3
v_gene: TRBV5-4
CDR3aa: CASSIGTSTDTQYF
CDR3nt: TGTGCCAGCAGCATTGGGACTAGCACAGATACGCAGTATTTT

d_gene: NA
abundance: few
j_gene: TRBJ2-7
v_gene: TRBV18
CDR3aa: CASSYRTGARTSGFYEQYF
CDR3nt: TGTGCCAGCTCATACAGGACAGGGGCCAGGACTAGCGGATTCTACGAGCAGTACTTC

d_gene: NA
abundance: NA
j_gene: TRBJ1-1
v_gene: TRBV19
CDR3aa: CASRSLGGAPTEAFF
CDR3nt: TGTGCCAGTAGGAGCCTCGGGGGGGCTCCCACTGAAGCTTTCTTT

d_gene: NA
abundance: NA
j_gene: TRBJ2-7
v_gene: TRBV9
CDR3aa: CASSVGQGVGEQYF
CDR3nt: TGTGCCAGCAGCGTAGGGCAGGGCGTGGGCGAGCAGTACTTC

d_gene: TRBD1
abundance: NA
j_gene: TRBJ2-3
v_gene: TRBV9
CDR3aa: CASNRWGQGADTQYF
CDR3nt: TGTGCCAGCAACAGATGGGGACAGGGAGCAGATACGCAGTATTTT